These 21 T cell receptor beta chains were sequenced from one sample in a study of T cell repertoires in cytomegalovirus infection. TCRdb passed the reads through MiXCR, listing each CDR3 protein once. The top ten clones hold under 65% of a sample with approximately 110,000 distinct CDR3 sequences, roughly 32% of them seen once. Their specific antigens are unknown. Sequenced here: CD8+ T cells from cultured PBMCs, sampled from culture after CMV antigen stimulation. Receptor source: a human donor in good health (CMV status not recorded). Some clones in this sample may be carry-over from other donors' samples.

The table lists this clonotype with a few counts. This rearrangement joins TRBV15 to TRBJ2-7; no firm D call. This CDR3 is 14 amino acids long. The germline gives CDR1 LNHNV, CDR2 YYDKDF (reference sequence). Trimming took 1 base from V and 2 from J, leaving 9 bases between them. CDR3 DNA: TGTGCCACCAGCAGAGCTACACTTACCTACGAGCAGTACTTC. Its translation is CATSRATLTYEQYF.

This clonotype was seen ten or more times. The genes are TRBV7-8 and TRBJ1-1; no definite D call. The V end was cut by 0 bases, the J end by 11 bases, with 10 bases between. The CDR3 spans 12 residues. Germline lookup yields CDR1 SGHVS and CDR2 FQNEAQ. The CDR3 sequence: CASSLAGDQAFF. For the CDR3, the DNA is TGTGCCAGCAGCTTAGCCGGGGATCAGGCTTTCTTT.

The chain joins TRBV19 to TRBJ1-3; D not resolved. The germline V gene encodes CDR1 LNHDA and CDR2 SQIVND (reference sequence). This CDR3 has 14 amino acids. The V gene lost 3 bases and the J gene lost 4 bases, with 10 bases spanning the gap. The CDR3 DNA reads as TGTGCCAGTAGTATCCCAAGAAACGGAAACACCATATATTTT. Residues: CASSIPRNGNTIYF.

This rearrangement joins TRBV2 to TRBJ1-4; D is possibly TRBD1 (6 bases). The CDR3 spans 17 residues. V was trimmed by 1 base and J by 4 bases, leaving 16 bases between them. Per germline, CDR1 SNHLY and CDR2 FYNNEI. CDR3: CASSEGPPRGFNEKLFF. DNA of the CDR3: TGTGCCAGCAGTGAAGGCCCGCCCAGGGGCTTTAATGAAAAACTGTTTTTT. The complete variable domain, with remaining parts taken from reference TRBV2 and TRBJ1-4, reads EPEVTQTPSHQVTQMGQEVILRCVPISNHLYFYWYRQILGQKVEFLVSFYNNEISEKSEIFDDQFSVERPDGSNFTLKIRSTKLEDSAMYFCASSEGPPRGFNEKLFFGSGTQLSVL.

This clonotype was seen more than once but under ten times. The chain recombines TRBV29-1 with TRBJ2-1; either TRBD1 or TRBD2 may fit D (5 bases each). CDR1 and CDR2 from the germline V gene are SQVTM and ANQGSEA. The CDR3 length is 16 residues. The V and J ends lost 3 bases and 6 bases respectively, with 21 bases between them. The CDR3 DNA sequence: TGCAGCGTTGAGGTGTATAACGGGACGGCCATCAATGAGCAGTTCTTC. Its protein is CSVEVYNGTAINEQFF.

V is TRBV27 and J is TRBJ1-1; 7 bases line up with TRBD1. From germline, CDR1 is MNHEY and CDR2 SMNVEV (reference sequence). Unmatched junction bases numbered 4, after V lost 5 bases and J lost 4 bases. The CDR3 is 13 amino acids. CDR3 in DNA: TGTGCCAGCAGTGCAGGGACAGTCACTGAAGCTTTCTTT. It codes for CASSAGTVTEAFF.

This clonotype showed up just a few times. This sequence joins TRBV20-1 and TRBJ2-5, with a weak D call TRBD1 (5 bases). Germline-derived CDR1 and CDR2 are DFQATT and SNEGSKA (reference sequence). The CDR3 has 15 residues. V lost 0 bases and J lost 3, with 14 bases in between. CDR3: CSARERGADEETQYF. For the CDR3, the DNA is TGCAGTGCTAGAGAAAGGGGCGCCGACGAAGAGACCCAGTACTTC.

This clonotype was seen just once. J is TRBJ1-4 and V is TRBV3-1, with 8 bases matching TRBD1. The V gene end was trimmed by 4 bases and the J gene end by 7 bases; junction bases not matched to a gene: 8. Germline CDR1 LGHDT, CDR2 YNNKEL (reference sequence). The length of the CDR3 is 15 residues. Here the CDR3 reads CASSPATGAREKLFF. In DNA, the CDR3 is TGTGCCAGCAGCCCCGCGACAGGGGCACGTGAAAAACTGTTTTTT.

The CDR3 DNA follows: TGCGCCAGCAGCCATAGTGAGACAGCTGAGAACACTGAAGCTTTCTTT. The encoded protein is CASSHSETAENTEAFF. The V call is TRBV4-1, the J call TRBJ1-1; possible D gene TRBD1, 5 bases. The germline V gene encodes CDR1 MGHRA and CDR2 YSYEKL. Trimming removed 3 bases at V and 1 base at J, with 15 bases between. The CDR3 totals 16 residues.

This CDR3 reads CASSQDRDRDDYGYTF. In nucleotides, the CDR3 is TGCGCCAGCAGCCAAGATAGGGACAGGGATGACTATGGCTACACCTTC. This chain uses TRBV4-1 with TRBJ1-2; 9 bases map to TRBD1. J gave up 3 bases and V 0 bases, and 5 bases lay outside the gene matches. Germline values: CDR1 MGHRA, CDR2 YSYEKL. CDR3 length: 16 residues.

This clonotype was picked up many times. CDR3 in amino acids: CASSPGGAWNTIYF. In DNA form, the CDR3 reads TGTGCCAGCAGCCCTGGGGGGGCTTGGAACACCATATATTTT. The V and J genes are TRBV7-9 and TRBJ1-3, with D possibly being TRBD1 (6 bases). Germline CDR1 and CDR2: SEHNR and FQNEAQ (reference sequence). With 5 bases removed from V and 7 bases from J, the gap between germline ends came to 15 bases. This CDR3 has 14 amino acids.

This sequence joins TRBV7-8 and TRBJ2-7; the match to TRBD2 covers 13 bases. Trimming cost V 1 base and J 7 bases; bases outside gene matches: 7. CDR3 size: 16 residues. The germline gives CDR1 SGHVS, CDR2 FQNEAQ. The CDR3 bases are TGTGCCAGCAGCTTAGGGGGACCGGGACTAGCGGGGGAGCAGTACTTC. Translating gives CASSLGGPGLAGEQYF.

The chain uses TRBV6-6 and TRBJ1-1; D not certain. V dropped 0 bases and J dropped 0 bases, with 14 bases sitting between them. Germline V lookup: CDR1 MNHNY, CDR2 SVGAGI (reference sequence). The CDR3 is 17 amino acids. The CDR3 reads CASSYSSMRIMNTEAFF. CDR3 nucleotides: TGTGCCAGCAGTTACTCGAGTATGCGGATCATGAACACTGAAGCTTTCTTT.

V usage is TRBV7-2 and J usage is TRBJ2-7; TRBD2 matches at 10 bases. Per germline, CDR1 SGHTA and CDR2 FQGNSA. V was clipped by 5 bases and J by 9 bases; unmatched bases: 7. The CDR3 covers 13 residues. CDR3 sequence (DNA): TGTGCCAGCAGCATCAGCGGGGGGGCTTGGCAGTACTTC. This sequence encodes CASSISGGAWQYF.

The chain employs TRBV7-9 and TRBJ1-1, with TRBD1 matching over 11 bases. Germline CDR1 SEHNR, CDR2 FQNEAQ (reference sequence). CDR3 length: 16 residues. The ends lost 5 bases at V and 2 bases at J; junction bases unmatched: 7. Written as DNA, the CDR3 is TGTGCCAGCAGCATAAGCGGACAGGGGGCAAACACTGAAGCTTTCTTT. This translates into CASSISGQGANTEAFF.

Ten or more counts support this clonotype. CDR3 bases: TGTGCCAGCAGCGTCCACAGTAATGAAAAACTGTTTTTT. It codes for CASSVHSNEKLFF. This sequence joins TRBV7-2 and TRBJ1-4; D is unclear. The V gene's germline CDR1 is SGHTA and CDR2 FQGNSA. The germline V and J ends were trimmed by 5 bases and 4 bases, with 8 bases remaining between them. CDR3 length equals 13 residues.

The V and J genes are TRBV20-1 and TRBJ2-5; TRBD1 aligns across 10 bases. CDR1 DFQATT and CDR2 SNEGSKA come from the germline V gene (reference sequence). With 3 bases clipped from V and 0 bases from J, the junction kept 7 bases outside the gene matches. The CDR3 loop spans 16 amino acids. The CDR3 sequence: CSASNMDRGDQETQYF. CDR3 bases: TGCAGTGCTAGTAATATGGACAGGGGGGACCAAGAGACCCAGTACTTC.

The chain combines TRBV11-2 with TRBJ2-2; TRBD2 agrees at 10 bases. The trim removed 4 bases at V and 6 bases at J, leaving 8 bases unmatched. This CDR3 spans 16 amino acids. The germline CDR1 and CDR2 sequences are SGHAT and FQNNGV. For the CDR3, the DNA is TGTGCCAGCAGCTATACTAGCGGGGCAAACCCCGGGGAGCTGTTTTTT. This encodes CASSYTSGANPGELFF.

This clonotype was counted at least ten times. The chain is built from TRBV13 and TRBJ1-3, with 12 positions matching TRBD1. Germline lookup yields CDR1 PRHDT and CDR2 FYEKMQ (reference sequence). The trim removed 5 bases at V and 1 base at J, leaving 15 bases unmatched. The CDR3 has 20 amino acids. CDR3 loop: CASSTKKGTGGLLSGNTIYF. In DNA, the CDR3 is TGTGCCAGCAGCACAAAAAAGGGGACAGGGGGCCTTTTGTCTGGAAACACCATATATTTT.

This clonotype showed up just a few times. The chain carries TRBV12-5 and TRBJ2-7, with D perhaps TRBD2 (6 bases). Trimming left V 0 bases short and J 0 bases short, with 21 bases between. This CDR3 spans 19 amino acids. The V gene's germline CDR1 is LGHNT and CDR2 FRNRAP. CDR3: CASGLVVWEADGSSYEQYF. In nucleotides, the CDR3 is TGTGCTAGTGGTTTGGTGGTCTGGGAGGCCGACGGGAGCTCCTACGAGCAGTACTTC.

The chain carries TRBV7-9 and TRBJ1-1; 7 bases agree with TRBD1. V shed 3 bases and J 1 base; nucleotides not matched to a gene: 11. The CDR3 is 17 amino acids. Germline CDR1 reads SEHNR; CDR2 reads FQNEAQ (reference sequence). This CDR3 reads CASSFGPRQGPNTEAFF. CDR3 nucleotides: TGTGCCAGCAGCTTTGGCCCACGACAGGGACCGAACACTGAAGCTTTCTTT. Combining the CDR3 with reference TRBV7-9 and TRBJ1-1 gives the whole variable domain DTGVSQNPRHKITKRGQNVTFRCDPISEHNRLYWYRQTLGQGPEFLTYFQNEAQLEKSRLLSDRFSAERPKGSFSTLEIQRTEQGDSAMYLCASSFGPRQGPNTEAFFGQGTRLTVV.